This TCR beta chain emerged from a study of cytomegalovirus exposure and HLA in healthy donors. General observations from the study: Usually a TCR sequence was rare, but some public TCRs were found in many donors.

Primers: 60 Vbeta forward and 13 Jbeta reverse. Assay: immunoSEQ multiplex PCR; the TCRdb copy retains only in-frame clones and omits some. The sample includes approximately 160,000 clones, 75% to 85% of them seen just once. The germline V gene encodes CDR1 MDHEN and CDR2 SYDVKM. V shed 8 bases and J 2 bases; nucleotides not matched to a gene: 6. The CDR3 has 13 residues. On this clone: Antigen: not known.

The J gene is TRBJ2-7, the V gene TRBV28; 7 nucleotides line up with TRBD2. This receptor was identified in a woman younger than 45 in good health and CMV-seropositive. The sequencing input was PBMCs. DNA for the CDR3: TGTGCCAGCTCGACTAGCCCTCCCTACGAGCAGTACTTC. It codes for CASSTSPPYEQYF.